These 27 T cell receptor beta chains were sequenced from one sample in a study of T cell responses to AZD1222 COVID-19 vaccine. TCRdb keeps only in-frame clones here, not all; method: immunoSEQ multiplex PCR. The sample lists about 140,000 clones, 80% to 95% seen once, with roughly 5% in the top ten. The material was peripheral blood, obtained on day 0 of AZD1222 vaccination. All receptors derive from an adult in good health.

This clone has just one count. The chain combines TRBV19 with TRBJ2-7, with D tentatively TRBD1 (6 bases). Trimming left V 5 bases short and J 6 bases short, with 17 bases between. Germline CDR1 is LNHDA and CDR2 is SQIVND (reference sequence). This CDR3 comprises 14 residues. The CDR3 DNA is TGTGCCAGTAGTCTCCAGGGGCAGTTGATCGAGCAGTACTTC. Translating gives CASSLQGQLIEQYF.

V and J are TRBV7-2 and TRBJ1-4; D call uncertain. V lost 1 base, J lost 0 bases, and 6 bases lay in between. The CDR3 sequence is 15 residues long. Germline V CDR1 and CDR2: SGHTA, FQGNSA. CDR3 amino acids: CASSLEQATNEKLFF. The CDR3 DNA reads TGTGCCAGCAGCTTAGAACAAGCAACTAATGAAAAACTGTTTTTT. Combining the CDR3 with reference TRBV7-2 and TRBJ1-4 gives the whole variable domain GAGVSQSPSNKVTEKGKDVELRCDPISGHTALYWYRQSLGQGLEFLIYFQGNSAPDKSGLPSDRFSAERTGGSVSTLTIQRTQQEDSAVYLCASSLEQATNEKLFFGSGTQLSVL.

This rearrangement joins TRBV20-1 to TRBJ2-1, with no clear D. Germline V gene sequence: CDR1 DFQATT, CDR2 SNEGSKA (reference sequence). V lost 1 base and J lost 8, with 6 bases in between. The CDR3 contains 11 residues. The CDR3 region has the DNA TGCAGTGCTAGAGGAGTCGATGAGCAGTTCTTC. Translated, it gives CSARGVDEQFF.

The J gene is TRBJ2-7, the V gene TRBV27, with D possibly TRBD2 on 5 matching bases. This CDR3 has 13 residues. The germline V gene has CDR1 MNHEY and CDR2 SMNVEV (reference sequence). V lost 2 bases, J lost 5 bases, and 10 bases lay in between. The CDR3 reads CASSLRGANEQYF. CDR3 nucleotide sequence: TGTGCCAGCAGTTTACGGGGTGCAAACGAGCAGTACTTC.

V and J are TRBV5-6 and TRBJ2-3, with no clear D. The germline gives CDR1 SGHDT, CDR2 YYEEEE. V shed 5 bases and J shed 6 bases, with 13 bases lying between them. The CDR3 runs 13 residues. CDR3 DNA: TGTGCCAGCAGTAAAAGTCTTGTCGATACGCAGTATTTT. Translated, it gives CASSKSLVDTQYF.

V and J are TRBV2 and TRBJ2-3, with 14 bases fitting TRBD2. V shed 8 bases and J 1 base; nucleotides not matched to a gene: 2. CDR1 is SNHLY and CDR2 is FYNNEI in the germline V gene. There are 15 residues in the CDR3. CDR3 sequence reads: CASGGLAGGTDTQYF. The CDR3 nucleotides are TGTGCCAGCGGGGGACTAGCGGGGGGCACAGATACGCAGTATTTT.

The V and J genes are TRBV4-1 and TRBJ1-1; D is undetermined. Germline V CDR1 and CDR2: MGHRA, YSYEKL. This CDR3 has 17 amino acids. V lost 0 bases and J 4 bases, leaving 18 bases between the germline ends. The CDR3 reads CASSQDSGRQIGTEAFF. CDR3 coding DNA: TGCGCCAGCAGCCAAGATTCGGGTCGGCAGATCGGCACTGAAGCTTTCTTT.

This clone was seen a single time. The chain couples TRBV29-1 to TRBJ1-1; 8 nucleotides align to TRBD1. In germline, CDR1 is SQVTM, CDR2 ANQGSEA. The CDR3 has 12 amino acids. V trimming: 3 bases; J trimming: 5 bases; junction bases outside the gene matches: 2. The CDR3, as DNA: TGCAGCGTTGACAGGGGGCGAACTGAAGCTTTCTTT. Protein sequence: CSVDRGRTEAFF.

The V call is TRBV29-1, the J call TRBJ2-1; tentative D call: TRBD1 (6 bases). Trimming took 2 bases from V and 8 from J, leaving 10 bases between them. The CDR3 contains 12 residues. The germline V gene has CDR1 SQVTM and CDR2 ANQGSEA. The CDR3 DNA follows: TGCAGCGTTGAACCGACAGGCGATGAGCAGTTCTTC. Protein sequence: CSVEPTGDEQFF.

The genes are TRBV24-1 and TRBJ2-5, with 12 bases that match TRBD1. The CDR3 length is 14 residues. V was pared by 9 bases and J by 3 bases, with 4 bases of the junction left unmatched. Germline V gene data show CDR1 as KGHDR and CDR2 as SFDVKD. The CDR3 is CATSGTGGEETQYF. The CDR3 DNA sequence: TGTGCCACCTCAGGGACAGGGGGCGAAGAGACCCAGTACTTC.

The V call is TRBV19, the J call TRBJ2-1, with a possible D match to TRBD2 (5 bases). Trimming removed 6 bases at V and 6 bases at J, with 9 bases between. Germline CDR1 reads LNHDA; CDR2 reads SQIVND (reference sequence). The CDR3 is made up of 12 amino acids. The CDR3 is CASSRTGNEQFF. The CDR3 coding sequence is TGTGCCAGTAGCAGGACTGGCAATGAGCAGTTCTTC.

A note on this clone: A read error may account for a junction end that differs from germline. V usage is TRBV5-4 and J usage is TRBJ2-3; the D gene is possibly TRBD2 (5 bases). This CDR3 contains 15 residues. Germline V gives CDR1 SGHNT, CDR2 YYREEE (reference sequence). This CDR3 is CASTPWLASRDTQYF. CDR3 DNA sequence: TGTGCCAGCACCCCATGGTTGGCTAGCAGAGATACGCAGTATTTT.

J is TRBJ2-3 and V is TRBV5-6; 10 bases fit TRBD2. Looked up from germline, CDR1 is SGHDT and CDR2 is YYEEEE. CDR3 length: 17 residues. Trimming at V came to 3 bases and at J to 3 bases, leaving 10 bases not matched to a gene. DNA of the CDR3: TGTGCCAGCAGCTCGTTGGAGCGGGAGGGCCGAACAGATACGCAGTATTTT. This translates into CASSSLEREGRTDTQYF.

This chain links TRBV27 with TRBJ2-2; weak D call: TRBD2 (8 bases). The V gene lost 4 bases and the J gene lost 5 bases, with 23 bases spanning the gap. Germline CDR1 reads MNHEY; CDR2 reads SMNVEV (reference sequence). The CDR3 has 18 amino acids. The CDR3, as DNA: TGTGCCAGCAGTTCTAACAGGGGTCTAGCGGGTTATACCGGGGAGCTGTTTTTT. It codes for CASSSNRGLAGYTGELFF.

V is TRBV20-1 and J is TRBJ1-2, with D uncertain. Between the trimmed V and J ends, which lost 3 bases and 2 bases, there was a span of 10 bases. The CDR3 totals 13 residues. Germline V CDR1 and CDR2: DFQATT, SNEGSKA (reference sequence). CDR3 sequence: CSASLQPNYGYTF. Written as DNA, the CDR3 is TGCAGTGCTAGTCTGCAGCCAAACTATGGCTACACCTTC.

This CDR3 is CATEPGLYYEQYF. The DNA for the CDR3 is TGTGCCACAGAACCGGGACTGTACTACGAGCAGTACTTC. This rearrangement joins TRBV7-9 to TRBJ2-7; possibly TRBD2 for D (6 bases). The germline V and J ends were trimmed by 10 bases and 3 bases, with 16 bases remaining between them. CDR3 size: 13 residues. Germline CDR1 SEHNR, CDR2 FQNEAQ (reference sequence). Combining the CDR3 with reference TRBV7-9 and TRBJ2-7 gives the whole variable domain DTGVSQNPRHKITKRGQNVTFRCDPISEHNRLYWYRQTLGQGPEFLTYFQNEAQLEKSRLLSDRFSAERPKGSFSTLEIQRTEQGDSAMYLCATEPGLYYEQYFGPGTRLTVT.

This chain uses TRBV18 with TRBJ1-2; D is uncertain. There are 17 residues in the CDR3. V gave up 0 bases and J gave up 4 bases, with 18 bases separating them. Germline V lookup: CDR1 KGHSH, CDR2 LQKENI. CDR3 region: CASSPPAVLRGSYGYTF. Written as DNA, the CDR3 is TGTGCCAGCTCACCACCGGCAGTACTCCGCGGGTCCTATGGCTACACCTTC.

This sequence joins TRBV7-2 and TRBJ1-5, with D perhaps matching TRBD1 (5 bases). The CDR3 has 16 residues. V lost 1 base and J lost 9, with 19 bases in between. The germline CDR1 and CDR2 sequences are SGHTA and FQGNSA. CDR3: CASSLVTGPTAGPQHF. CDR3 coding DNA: TGTGCCAGCAGCTTAGTGACGGGGCCGACCGCGGGGCCCCAGCATTTT.

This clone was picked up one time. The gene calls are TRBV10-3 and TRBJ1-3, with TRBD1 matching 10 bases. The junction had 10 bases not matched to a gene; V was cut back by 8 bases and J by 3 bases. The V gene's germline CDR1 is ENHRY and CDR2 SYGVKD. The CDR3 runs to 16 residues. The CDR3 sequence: CAILRQGATGGNTIYF. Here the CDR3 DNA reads TGTGCCATCCTAAGACAGGGGGCAACGGGTGGAAACACCATATATTTT.

CDR3 loop: CASSTWLDQPQHF. Here the CDR3 DNA reads TGTGCCAGCAGTACCTGGTTGGATCAGCCCCAGCATTTT. The rearrangement links TRBV6-5 to TRBJ1-5; D is unresolved. Germline V gene sequence: CDR1 MNHEY, CDR2 SVGAGI. V lost 5 bases and J 5 bases, leaving 10 bases between the germline ends. This CDR3 comprises 13 residues.

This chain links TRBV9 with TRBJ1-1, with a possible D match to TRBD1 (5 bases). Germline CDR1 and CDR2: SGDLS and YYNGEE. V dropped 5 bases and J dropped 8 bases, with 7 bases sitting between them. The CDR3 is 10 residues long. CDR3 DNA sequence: TGTGCCAGCAGTTACAGGGAAGCTTTCTTT. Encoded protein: CASSYREAFF.

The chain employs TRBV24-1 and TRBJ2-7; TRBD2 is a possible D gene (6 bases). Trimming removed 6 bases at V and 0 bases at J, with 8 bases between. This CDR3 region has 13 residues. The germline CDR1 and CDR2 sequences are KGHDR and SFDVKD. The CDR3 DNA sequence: TGTGCCACCAGTCGGGGGAGCTCCTACGAGCAGTACTTC. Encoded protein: CATSRGSSYEQYF.

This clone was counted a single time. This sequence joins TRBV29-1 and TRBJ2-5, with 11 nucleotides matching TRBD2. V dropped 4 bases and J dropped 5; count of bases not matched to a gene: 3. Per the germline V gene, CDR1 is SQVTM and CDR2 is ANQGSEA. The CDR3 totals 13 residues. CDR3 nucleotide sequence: TGCAGCGTTGTGCCTAGCGGGAGGGAGACCCAGTACTTC. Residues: CSVVPSGRETQYF.

The CDR3 loop is CASSEGRPGGELFF. The CDR3 DNA follows: TGCGCCAGCAGCGAGGGACGCCCGGGCGGGGAGCTGTTTTTT. This chain connects TRBV5-1 to TRBJ2-2; either TRBD1 or TRBD2 may supply D (5 bases each). This CDR3 comprises 14 residues. Between the trimmed V and J ends, which lost 4 bases and 7 bases, there was a span of 14 bases. Germline V gives CDR1 SGHRS, CDR2 YFSETQ.

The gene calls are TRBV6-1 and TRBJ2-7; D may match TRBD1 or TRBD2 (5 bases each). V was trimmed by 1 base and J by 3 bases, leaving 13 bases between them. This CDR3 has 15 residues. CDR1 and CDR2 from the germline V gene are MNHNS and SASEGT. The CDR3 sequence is CASSEGLGPNYEQYF. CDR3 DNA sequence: TGTGCCAGCAGTGAAGGCCTGGGACCTAACTACGAGCAGTACTTC.

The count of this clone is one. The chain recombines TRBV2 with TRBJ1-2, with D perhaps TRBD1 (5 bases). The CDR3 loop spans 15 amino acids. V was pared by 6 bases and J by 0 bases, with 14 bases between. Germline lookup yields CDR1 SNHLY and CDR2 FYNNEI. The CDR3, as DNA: TGTGCCAGCAGCGGGGGGAAAACAGCTAACTATGGCTACACCTTC. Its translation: CASSGGKTANYGYTF.

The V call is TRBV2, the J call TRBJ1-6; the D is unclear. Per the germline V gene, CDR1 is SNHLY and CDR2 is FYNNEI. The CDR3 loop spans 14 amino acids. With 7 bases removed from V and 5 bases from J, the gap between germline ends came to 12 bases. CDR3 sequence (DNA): TGTGCCAGCAACCCTCAACGAGATAATTCACCCCTCCACTTT. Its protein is CASNPQRDNSPLHF.